Below are 21 T cell receptor beta chains sequenced from a single sample in a study of long-term antiretroviral therapy in people with HIV. immunoSEQ v3.0 was run at survey level. Profiled with immunoSEQ multiplex PCR; TCRdb holds only in-frame clones, not every one. The sample has 20,000 or so clones; roughly 80% are singletons. The source material was unsorted PBMCs, sampled 0.2 years after starting antiretroviral therapy. These receptors came from a woman aged 25-40 years with HIV.

CDR3 protein: CASSLRPYNEQFF. CDR3 nucleotide sequence: TGTGCCAGCAGCCTTAGACCCTACAATGAGCAGTTCTTC. The gene calls are TRBV5-8 and TRBJ2-1; D remains unclear. The CDR3 is 13 residues long. V was pared by 4 bases and J by 2 bases, with 7 bases between. CDR1 is SGHTS and CDR2 is YDEGEE in the germline V gene.

The genes are TRBV10-1 and TRBJ2-1, with D maybe TRBD2 (6 bases). Germline loops: CDR1 WNHNN, CDR2 SYGVQD (reference sequence). Trimming took 5 bases from V and 2 from J, leaving 10 bases between them. The CDR3 runs 14 residues. The CDR3 sequence is CASSIAATYNEQFF. DNA of the CDR3: TGCGCCAGCAGTATAGCGGCTACCTACAATGAGCAGTTCTTC.

The V gene is TRBV12-5, the J gene TRBJ2-7, with D unresolved. The V end lost 6 bases, the J end lost 4 bases, and 7 bases lay between the germline ends. The germline V gene encodes CDR1 LGHNT and CDR2 FRNRAP. CDR3 length equals 11 residues. CDR3 nucleotide sequence: TGTGCTAGTGGCAAGCAATACGAGCAGTACGTC. Translation gives CASGKQYEQYV.

The chain is built from TRBV2 and TRBJ1-2; the D gene is possibly TRBD1 (6 bases). The ends were cut back, 8 bases at V and 2 bases at J, with 21 bases in the middle. In germline, CDR1 is SNHLY, CDR2 FYNNEI. CDR3 size: 16 residues. The CDR3 region is CASPEGGGAGNYGYTF. CDR3 DNA sequence: TGTGCCAGCCCCGAGGGAGGGGGGGCCGGCAACTATGGCTACACCTTC.

This clone has a single count. The chain has TRBV4-1 and TRBJ1-2; TRBD1 matches 10 bases. Germline V gene sequence: CDR1 MGHRA, CDR2 YSYEKL. V was pared by 2 bases and J by 8 bases, with 8 bases of the junction left unmatched. This CDR3 region has 15 residues. The DNA of the CDR3 is TGCGCCAGCAGCCAAACTATCGACAGGGGGCCGGGCTACACCTTC. It specifies CASSQTIDRGPGYTF.

J is TRBJ2-3 and V is TRBV19; D unclear. The CDR3 length is 13 residues. The germline V gene has CDR1 LNHDA and CDR2 SQIVND (reference sequence). The ends were cut back, 2 bases at V and 4 bases at J, with 7 bases in the middle. CDR3 sequence: CASSIWVADTQYF. The CDR3 region has the DNA TGTGCCAGTAGTATATGGGTTGCAGATACGCAGTATTTT.

The J gene is TRBJ1-3, the V gene TRBV5-5; a possible D gene is TRBD1 (6 bases). V was shortened by 3 bases and J by 5 bases, with 9 bases between the two germline ends. Per the germline V gene, CDR1 is SGHKS and CDR2 is YYEKEE (reference sequence). This CDR3 region has 13 residues. The CDR3 spells CASSYTGRNTIYF. The CDR3, as DNA: TGTGCCAGCAGCTATACAGGGAGAAACACCATATATTTT.

This clone has only one observation. The chain joins TRBV4-2 to TRBJ2-1; 11 bases are a match to TRBD2. Germline CDR1 and CDR2: LGHNA and YNFKEQ. Germline trimming cut 4 bases from V and 6 bases from J; bases unmatched to any gene: 8. CDR3 length equals 16 residues. The CDR3 DNA reads TGTGCCAGCAGCCGATCCTTAGCGGGGGGGCCCAATGAGCAGTTCTTC. Protein product: CASSRSLAGGPNEQFF.

This chain uses TRBV6-6 with TRBJ1-4; 7 bases fit TRBD1. The CDR3 covers 14 residues. Germline-derived CDR1 and CDR2 are MNHNY and SVGAGI (reference sequence). V shed 5 bases, J shed 8 bases, and the junction held 8 bases outside the gene matches. This CDR3 is CASSRQGRREKLFF. Here the CDR3 DNA reads TGTGCCAGCAGTCGACAGGGTCGAAGGGAAAAACTGTTTTTT.

This clone occurred once. This chain uses TRBV28 with TRBJ2-1; D is uncertain. The CDR3 extends over 13 amino acids. Trimming cost V 3 bases and J 4 bases, with 7 bases left between them. CDR1 is MDHEN and CDR2 is SYDVKM in the germline V gene. For the CDR3, the DNA is TGTGCCAGCAGTTTTCAGGAATACAATGAGCAGTTCTTC. Its translation: CASSFQEYNEQFF. Supplemented by reference TRBV28 and TRBJ2-1, the full variable domain reads DVKVTQSSRYLVKRTGEKVFLECVQDMDHENMFWYRQDPGLGLRLIYFSYDVKMKEKGDIPEGYSVSREKKERFSLILESASTNQTSMYLCASSFQEYNEQFFGPGTRLTVL.

The chain is built from TRBV14 and TRBJ1-6; 9 positions agree with TRBD1. Germline V gives CDR1 SGHDN, CDR2 FVKESK. CDR3 length equals 18 residues. V shed 3 bases and J 0 bases; nucleotides not matched to a gene: 6. This CDR3 is CASSHGQGTSSYNSPLHF. CDR3 bases: TGTGCCAGCAGCCACGGACAGGGGACGAGCTCCTATAATTCACCCCTCCACTTT.

This rearrangement joins TRBV2 to TRBJ2-5; 7 positions agree with TRBD1. This CDR3 contains 13 residues. CDR1 SNHLY and CDR2 FYNNEI come from the germline V gene. The CDR3: CGYRGSFRETQYF. The CDR3 bases are TGTGGGTACAGGGGAAGTTTCAGGGAGACCCAGTACTTC.

The count of this clone is one. This chain connects TRBV30 to TRBJ2-2, with unresolved D. Germline CDR1 is GTSNPN and CDR2 is SVGIG (reference sequence). The CDR3 is 13 amino acids. The V end lost 0 bases, the J end lost 3 bases, and 5 bases lay between the germline ends. The DNA for the CDR3 is TGTGCCTGGAGTGTACAGCACACCGGGGAGCTGTTTTTT. Translation: CAWSVQHTGELFF.

The V and J genes are TRBV29-1 and TRBJ1-1; TRBD1 matches at 7 bases. The germline V gene encodes CDR1 SQVTM and CDR2 ANQGSEA. This CDR3 region has 14 residues. Trimming cost V 5 bases and J 2 bases; bases outside gene matches: 8. The CDR3 sequence is CSVSGDRANTEAFF. The CDR3 DNA is TGCAGCGTTTCGGGCGACAGGGCAAACACTGAAGCTTTCTTT. Supplemented by reference TRBV29-1 and TRBJ1-1, the full variable domain reads SAVISQKPSRDICQRGTSLTIQCQVDSQVTMMFWYRQQPGQSLTLIATANQGSEATYESGFVIDKFPISRPNLTFSTLTVSNMSPEDSSIYLCSVSGDRANTEAFFGQGTRLTVV.

The V call is TRBV5-1, the J call TRBJ2-5, with TRBD1 matching over 7 bases. The length of the CDR3 is 15 residues. V shed 0 bases and J 1 base; nucleotides not matched to a gene: 3. CDR1 SGHRS and CDR2 YFSETQ come from the germline V gene. The CDR3 region has the DNA TGCGCCAGCAGCTTGGCTCGACAGGGCCAAGAGACCCAGTACTTC. It translates to CASSLARQGQETQYF.

J is TRBJ2-7 and V is TRBV15; no firm D call. Trimming shortened V by 1 base and J by 7 bases, and 14 bases separated the two germline ends. The CDR3 length is 14 residues. Per germline, CDR1 LNHNV and CDR2 YYDKDF (reference sequence). For the CDR3, the DNA is TGTGCCACCAGCAGAGTGGTGGCCGCCCAAGAGCAGTACGTC. Its protein is CATSRVVAAQEQYV.

CDR3 nucleotides: TGCGCCAGCGGCGGGCCTTCGGGTCGCGGCTACACCTTC. Its translation: CASGGPSGRGYTF. V is TRBV5-1 and J is TRBJ1-2, with D unresolved. Germline V CDR1 and CDR2: SGHRS, YFSETQ. This CDR3 has 13 residues. The ends were cut back, 7 bases at V and 8 bases at J, with 18 bases in the middle.

This chain links TRBV9 with TRBJ2-1; 9 nucleotides match TRBD2. J lost 8 bases, V lost 4 bases, and 19 bases had no gene match. Germline V gene data show CDR1 as SGDLS and CDR2 as YYNGEE. There are 18 residues in the CDR3. The CDR3 DNA reads TGTGCCAGCAGCCCTACGACCGCTCGTCGCGGGGGGGCCCATGAGCAGTTCTTC. Translating gives CASSPTTARRGGAHEQFF.

This rearrangement joins TRBV23-1 to TRBJ1-5, with D possibly matching TRBD1 (5 bases). TRBV23-1 has ORF status, its function being uncertain. The CDR3 is 18 residues long. V was clipped by 3 bases and J by 0 bases, with 18 bases between them. CDR3 in amino acids: CASSHRPLRDISNQPQHF. The CDR3, as DNA: TGCGCCAGCAGTCACCGCCCCCTCAGGGATATTAGCAATCAGCCCCAGCATTTT.

This clone has only a few counts. The V gene is TRBV7-6, the J gene TRBJ1-4; 9 nucleotides align to TRBD1. The CDR3 covers 15 residues. V was clipped by 4 bases and J by 4 bases; unmatched bases: 4. Looked up from germline, CDR1 is SGHVS and CDR2 is FNYEAQ. In nucleotides, the CDR3 is TGTGCCAGCAGCTATGGGACAGGGCTTAATGAAAAACTGTTTTTT. Its protein is CASSYGTGLNEKLFF. Full variable domain (outside the CDR3, taken from reference TRBV7-6 and TRBJ1-4): GAGVSQSPRYKVTKRGQDVALRCDPISGHVSLYWYRQALGQGPEFLTYFNYEAQQDKSGLPNDRFSAERPEGSISTLTIQRTEQRDSAMYRCASSYGTGLNEKLFFGSGTQLSVL.

The rearrangement joins TRBV7-2 to TRBJ1-2; D possibly corresponds to TRBD1 (5 bases). V was shortened by 2 bases and J by 0 bases, with 10 bases between the two germline ends. This CDR3 has 15 residues. Per the germline V gene, CDR1 is SGHTA and CDR2 is FQGNSA. The CDR3 loop reads CASSLKQASNYGYTF. CDR3 DNA sequence: TGTGCCAGCAGCTTAAAACAGGCTTCTAACTATGGCTACACCTTC. The variable domain in full, completed from reference TRBV7-2 and TRBJ1-2, reads GAGVSQSPSNKVTEKGKDVELRCDPISGHTALYWYRQSLGQGLEFLIYFQGNSAPDKSGLPSDRFSAERTGGSVSTLTIQRTQQEDSAVYLCASSLKQASNYGYTFGSGTRLTVV.